The 5 T cell receptor beta chains presented below share a single source sample, sequenced in a study of blood T cell repertoires in COVID-19. Sequenced by immunoSEQ multiplex PCR; TCRdb stores in-frame clones only, minus some. Counted here are 150,000 to 200,000 clones, 85% to 90% occurring once; the ten biggest clones make up roughly 4.7%. Input material: peripheral blood. Every receptor here comes from a human donor in a cohort sampled during active COVID-19.

The chain combines TRBV21-1 with TRBJ1-3; the D segment call TRBD1 is taken from the table without a DNA check. TRBV21-1 is recorded as a pseudogene. CDR3 length: 14 amino acids. CDR3 nucleotides: TGTGCCAGCAGACGGACAGGGACTGGAAACACCATATATTTT. Protein product: CASRRTGTGNTIYF.

The chain combines TRBV18 with TRBJ1-1; D is undetermined. V was shortened by 1 base and J by 0 bases, with 9 bases between the two germline ends. The CDR3 spans 15 residues. Germline loops: CDR1 KGHSH, CDR2 LQKENI. The CDR3 DNA is TGTGCCAGCTCACCACTTCAGTCCATGAACACTGAAGCTTTCTTT. Protein sequence: CASSPLQSMNTEAFF.

This chain uses TRBV2 with TRBJ1-4; TRBD1 matches at 8 bases. This CDR3 region has 15 residues. V lost 6 bases and J lost 8; bases outside the gene matches: 11. Germline CDR1 SNHLY, CDR2 FYNNEI. The CDR3 coding sequence is TGTGCCAGCAGGCTTCAGGGGGCCCCAGGAGAAAAACTGTTTTTT. This gives the protein CASRLQGAPGEKLFF.

The chain employs TRBV19 and TRBJ2-7, with a tentative D call TRBD1 (6 bases). The V and J ends lost 5 bases and 3 bases respectively, with 17 bases between them. The germline V gene has CDR1 LNHDA and CDR2 SQIVND (reference sequence). This CDR3 has 15 residues. DNA for the CDR3: TGTGCCAGTAGTTCCCGACAGGTAGGGCGCTACGAGCAGTACTTC. Its protein is CASSSRQVGRYEQYF. Based on the CDR3 plus reference TRBV19 and TRBJ2-7, the full variable domain is DGGITQSPKYLFRKEGQNVTLSCEQNLNHDAMYWYRQDPGQGLRLIYYSQIVNDFQKGDIAEGYSVSREKKESFPLTVTSAQKNPTAFYLCASSSRQVGRYEQYFGPGTRLTVT.

This rearrangement joins TRBV2 to TRBJ2-3; maybe TRBD1 (6 bases). Deletions cut 6 bases from V and 2 bases from J, with 15 bases between. CDR1 and CDR2 from the germline V gene are SNHLY and FYNNEI. The CDR3 has 15 residues. CDR3 sequence (DNA): TGTGCCAGCAGGACAGGAATTATGGACACAGATACGCAGTATTTT. This codes for CASRTGIMDTDTQYF.